What follows is one T cell receptor (beta chain) and its context. This sample was included in a study of blood T cell repertoires in COVID-19. Per the authors' pipeline: Scientists estimated how many nucleated cells there were by amplifying reference gene primers. The method was immunoSEQ multiplex PCR; TCRdb's version includes in-frame clones alone and lacks a portion of them. The V and J calls and clone size were taken over from that table, and D and trimming were inferred from the DNA. The table has around 200,000 clones, around nine tenths seen once. In germline, CDR1 is SGHAT, CDR2 FQNNGV. The CDR3 runs 18 residues. The V and J ends lost 2 bases and 3 bases, in that order; junction bases with no gene match: 12.

The chain recombines TRBV11-2 with TRBJ2-3, with TRBD2 matching 9 bases. This receptor was identified in a man between 65 and 79 years old with acute or convalescent COVID-19. The specimen sequenced was peripheral blood. This CDR3 is CASSLRAGGRHGTDTQYF. The CDR3 DNA reads TGTGCCAGCAGCTTAAGAGCGGGAGGACGGCACGGGACAGATACGCAGTATTTT.